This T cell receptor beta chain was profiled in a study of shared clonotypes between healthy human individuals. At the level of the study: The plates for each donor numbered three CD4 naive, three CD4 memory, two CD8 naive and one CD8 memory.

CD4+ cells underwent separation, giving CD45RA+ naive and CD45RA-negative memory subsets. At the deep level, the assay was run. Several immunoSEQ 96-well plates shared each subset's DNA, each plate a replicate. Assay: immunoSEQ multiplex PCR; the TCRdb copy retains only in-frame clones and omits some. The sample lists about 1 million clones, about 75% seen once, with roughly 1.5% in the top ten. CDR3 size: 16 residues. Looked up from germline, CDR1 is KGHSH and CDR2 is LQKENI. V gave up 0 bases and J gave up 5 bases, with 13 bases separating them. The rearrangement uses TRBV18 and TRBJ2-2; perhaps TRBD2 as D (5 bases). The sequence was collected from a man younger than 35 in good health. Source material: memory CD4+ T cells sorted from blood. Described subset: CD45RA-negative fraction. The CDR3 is CASSPPMAGWTGELFF. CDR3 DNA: TGTGCCAGCTCACCACCGATGGCGGGTTGGACCGGGGAGCTGTTTTTT.